These 9 T cell receptor beta chains were sequenced from one sample in a study of CD8+CD57+ T cells in acquired aplastic anemia. The template for TCR beta VDJ and CDR3 sequence profiling was genomic DNA. TCRdb re-derived calls from the reads in MiXCR, one entry per CDR3 protein. There are about 220,000 distinct CDR3 sequences in the sample; 30% to 40% occur only once, and roughly 1.1% lies in the top ten. Material: sorted CD4+, CD8+, or CD8+CD57+ T cells (not recorded which) from PBMCs. These TCRs come from a human donor in good health, serving as a control.

This clonotype showed up many times. The rearrangement links TRBV4-2 to TRBJ1-5; D possibly corresponds to TRBD1 (5 bases). The germline V and J ends were trimmed by 7 bases and 3 bases, with 19 bases remaining between them. The CDR3 is 16 amino acids. CDR1 is LGHNA and CDR2 is YNFKEQ in the germline V gene. CDR3 sequence: CASTATSGGINQPQHF. CDR3 DNA: TGTGCCAGCACCGCTACCTCTGGGGGGATCAATCAGCCCCAGCATTTT.

This clonotype came up once. V gene TRBV5-6 combines with J gene TRBJ2-5; a possible D gene is TRBD1 (8 bases). V was shortened by 7 bases and J by 5 bases, with 18 bases between the two germline ends. The CDR3 has 14 residues. In germline, CDR1 is SGHDT, CDR2 YYEEEE. In DNA form, the CDR3 reads TGTGCCAGCGGGAGGGCAGGGGGCAGGGAGACCCAGTACTTC. Translating gives CASGRAGGRETQYF. The variable domain in full, completed from reference TRBV5-6 and TRBJ2-5, reads DAGVTQSPTHLIKTRGQQVTLRCSPKSGHDTVSWYQQALGQGPQFIFQYYEEEERQRGNFPDRFSGHQFPNYSSELNVNALLLGDSALYLCASGRAGGRETQYFGPGTRLLVL.

This clonotype was observed at least ten times. This chain uses TRBV7-8 with TRBJ2-7; 7 bases are a match to TRBD2. J gave up 0 bases and V 5 bases, and 10 bases lay outside the gene matches. This CDR3 contains 16 residues. Germline CDR1 SGHVS, CDR2 FQNEAQ. This CDR3 is CASSGRAGLHSYEQYF. The CDR3 coding sequence is TGTGCCAGCAGCGGCAGAGCGGGACTACACTCCTACGAGCAGTACTTC.

This clonotype was detected ten times or more. This chain joins TRBV20-1 and TRBJ1-2, with a possible D match to TRBD1 (6 bases). Germline V gives CDR1 DFQATT, CDR2 SNEGSKA (reference sequence). The CDR3 totals 15 residues. V was clipped by 3 bases and J by 5 bases, with 19 bases between them. The CDR3 DNA reads TGCAGTGCTAGCGCGAGGGGGGTGCTCGATTATGGCTACACCTTC. Protein product: CSASARGVLDYGYTF.

The chain has TRBV7-3 and TRBJ2-5, with 13 bases identical to TRBD2. The CDR3 loop spans 17 amino acids. Germline loops: CDR1 SGHTA, CDR2 FQGTGA. V shed 5 bases, J shed 5 bases, and the junction held 11 bases outside the gene matches. The CDR3 DNA follows: TGTGCCAGCAGCCCCCGGACTAGCGGGGGTTACGGGGAGACCCAGTACTTC. As protein: CASSPRTSGGYGETQYF.

The rearrangement uses TRBV12-3 or TRBV12-4 and TRBJ1-2; D uncertain. Trimming took 3 bases from V and 4 from J, leaving 18 bases between them. The CDR3 runs 16 residues. The CDR3, as DNA: TGTGCCAGCAGTTTTATGAGGGCAGTCTCTTTCTATGGCTACACCTTC. It yields the protein CASSFMRAVSFYGYTF.

This clonotype was found many times. V gene TRBV29-1 combines with J gene TRBJ2-5; D is undetermined. This CDR3 has 10 residues. The V end lost 7 bases, the J end lost 5 bases, and 8 bases lay between the germline ends. CDR1 and CDR2 (germline): SQVTM, ANQGSEA. DNA for the CDR3: TGCAGCGCCAGGCGCGAGACCCAGTACTTC. Translated, it gives CSARRETQYF.

This clonotype was observed at least ten times. J is TRBJ2-1 and V is TRBV20-1; D is perhaps TRBD2 (6 bases). CDR3 size: 13 residues. Germline-derived CDR1 and CDR2 are DFQATT and SNEGSKA (reference sequence). V lost 6 bases, J lost 5 bases, and 14 bases lay in between. CDR3 region: CSAPIGGNNEQFF. CDR3 DNA: TGCAGTGCCCCGATCGGGGGTAACAATGAGCAGTTCTTC.

This clonotype was counted ten times or more. The genes are TRBV20-1 and TRBJ2-1; 16 nucleotides align to TRBD2. The CDR3 is made up of 14 amino acids. CDR1 and CDR2 from the germline V gene are DFQATT and SNEGSKA (reference sequence). V lost 5 bases, J lost 5 bases, and 0 bases stayed unmatched. Written as DNA, the CDR3 is TGCAGTGCTGGGACTAGCGGGGGGGACAATGAGCAGTTCTTC. Translated, it gives CSAGTSGGDNEQFF.